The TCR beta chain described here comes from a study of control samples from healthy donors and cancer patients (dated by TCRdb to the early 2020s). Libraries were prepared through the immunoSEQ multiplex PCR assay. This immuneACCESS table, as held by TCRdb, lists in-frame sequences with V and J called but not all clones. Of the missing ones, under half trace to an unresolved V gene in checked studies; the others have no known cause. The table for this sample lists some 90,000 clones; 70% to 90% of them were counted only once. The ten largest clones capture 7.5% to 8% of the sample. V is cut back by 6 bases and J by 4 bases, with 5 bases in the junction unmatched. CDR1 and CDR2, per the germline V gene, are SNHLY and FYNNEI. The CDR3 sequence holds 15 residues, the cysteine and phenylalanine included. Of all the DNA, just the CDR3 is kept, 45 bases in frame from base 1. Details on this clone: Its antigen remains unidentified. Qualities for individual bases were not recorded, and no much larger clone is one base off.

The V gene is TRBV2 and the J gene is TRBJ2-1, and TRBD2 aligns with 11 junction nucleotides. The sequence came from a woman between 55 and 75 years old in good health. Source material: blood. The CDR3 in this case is CASRGGTSGYNEQFF. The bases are TGTGCCAGCAGGGGGGGGACTAGCGGTTACAATGAGCAGTTCTTC.